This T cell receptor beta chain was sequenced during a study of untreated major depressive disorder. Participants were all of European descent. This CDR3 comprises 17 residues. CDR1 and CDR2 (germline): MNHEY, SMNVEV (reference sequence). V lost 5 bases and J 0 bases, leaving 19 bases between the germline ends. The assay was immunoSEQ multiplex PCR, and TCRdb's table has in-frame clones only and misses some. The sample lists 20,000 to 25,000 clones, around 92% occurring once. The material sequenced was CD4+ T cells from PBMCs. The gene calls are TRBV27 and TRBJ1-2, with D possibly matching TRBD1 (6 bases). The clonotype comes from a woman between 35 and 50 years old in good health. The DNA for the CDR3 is TGTGCCAGCAGTCCCATTCCCCGGCAGGGGACTAACTATGGCTACACCTTC. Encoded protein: CASSPIPRQGTNYGYTF.